These 13 T cell receptor beta chains originate from one sample sequenced in a study of CD4 T cells in relation to SARS-CoV-2 and coronaviruses. This table comes from immunoSEQ multiplex PCR, and its TCRdb copy is limited to in-frame clones, with some not included. The sample gives 25,000 to 30,000 clones, around three quarters of which show up once; roughly 14% is in the top ten. CD4+ T cells from unexposed donors were obtained before the COVID-19 pandemic (2011-2018). After roughly ten days of culture, CD4+ T cells were isolated. These receptors have no identified antigens. The source material was CD4+ T cells from PBMCs, cultured in vitro. These receptors were obtained from a human donor in good health.

The CDR3 region has the DNA TGCGCCAGCAGACCGCGCCCGGGGGGCTCAGATACGCAGTATTTT. Its protein is CASRPRPGGSDTQYF. The chain recombines TRBV5-1 with TRBJ2-3; D is possibly TRBD2 (7 bases). The germline V gene has CDR1 SGHRS and CDR2 YFSETQ. The CDR3 has 15 amino acids. Deletions cut 5 bases from V and 4 bases from J, with 17 bases between.

This clone was seen only once. V usage is TRBV4-1 and J usage is TRBJ1-6; D is unresolved. The CDR3 has 14 amino acids. CDR1 and CDR2 from the germline V gene are MGHRA and YSYEKL. Trimming shortened V by 3 bases and J by 7 bases, and 10 bases separated the two germline ends. The CDR3 here is CASSQLLTNSPLHF. CDR3 sequence (DNA): TGCGCCAGCAGCCAGTTGTTGACCAATTCACCCCTCCACTTT.

About this clone: A read error is likely, as this CDR3 ends without the conserved phenylalanine or tryptophan. The limits of the CDR3 on the DNA are not certain, so only TCRdb's listed CDR3 is given. This chain links TRBV7-2 with TRBJ1-1. The CDR3 totals 11 residues, both ends included. The germline gives CDR1 SGHTA, CDR2 FQGNSA. CDR3 residues: CASSQFPVIII.

V is TRBV6-6 and J is TRBJ2-7; TRBD1 matches at 8 bases. The CDR3 has 13 residues. V trimming: 5 bases; J trimming: 6 bases; junction bases outside the gene matches: 6. CDR1 MNHNY and CDR2 SVGAGI come from the germline V gene (reference sequence). The CDR3 DNA reads TGTGCCAGCAGTCAACGGACAGGGTCCGAGCAGTACTTC. Translation: CASSQRTGSEQYF.

The chain links TRBV4-1 to TRBJ1-2, with TRBD1 identical over 9 bases. The CDR3 has 13 residues. Germline-derived CDR1 and CDR2 are MGHRA and YSYEKL. V was pared by 4 bases and J by 8 bases, with 5 bases of the junction left unmatched. The CDR3 here is CASSLWTGVGYTF. The CDR3 bases are TGCGCCAGCAGCCTCTGGACAGGGGTAGGCTACACCTTC.

The chain employs TRBV10-1 and TRBJ1-4, with D uncertain. In germline, CDR1 is WNHNN, CDR2 SYGVQD (reference sequence). This CDR3 is 14 amino acids long. V lost 3 bases, J lost 0 bases, and 5 bases lay in between. This chain's CDR3 is CASSDRATNEKLFF. As DNA, the CDR3 is TGCGCCAGCAGTGATCGTGCAACTAATGAAAAACTGTTTTTT.

The chain couples TRBV23-1 to TRBJ1-3, with 9 nucleotides matching TRBD1. TRBV23-1 is designated an ORF whose function remains uncertain. The CDR3 spans 16 residues. With 3 bases clipped from V and 2 bases from J, the junction kept 5 bases outside the gene matches. The CDR3 spells CASSHPTGGAGNTIYF. CDR3 in DNA: TGCGCCAGCAGTCACCCGACAGGGGGAGCTGGAAACACCATATATTTT.

This clone appeared once. Here the CDR3 DNA reads TGCGCCAGCAGCCAAGAAAGCAGACAGATCTTTGAAGCTTTCTTT. Encoded protein: CASSQESRQIFEAFF. This rearrangement joins TRBV4-1 to TRBJ1-1; D might be TRBD1 (5 bases). The CDR3 runs 15 residues. Germline values: CDR1 MGHRA, CDR2 YSYEKL. Trimming took off 0 bases at V and 7 bases at J, with 15 bases between the two ends.

V is TRBV5-4 and J is TRBJ2-1; D may match TRBD1 or TRBD2 (5 bases each). The germline V gene encodes CDR1 SGHNT and CDR2 YYREEE (reference sequence). Trimming removed 4 bases from V and 10 bases from J, with 21 bases in between. This CDR3 spans 15 amino acids. The CDR3 loop is CASSPGAPLPREQFF. For the CDR3, the DNA is TGTGCCAGCAGCCCCGGGGCTCCATTGCCAAGGGAGCAGTTCTTC.

The chain uses TRBV6-6 and TRBJ1-1; D unclear. The germline V gene has CDR1 MNHNY and CDR2 SVGAGI (reference sequence). The length of the CDR3 is 14 residues. Deletions cut 1 base from V and 1 base from J, with 7 bases between. The CDR3 region has the DNA TGTGCCAGCAGTTACTTAGGGCAGAACACTGAAGCTTTCTTT. Protein product: CASSYLGQNTEAFF.

J is TRBJ2-5 and V is TRBV9, with 8 bases aligning to TRBD2. The J segment lost 4 bases and the V segment lost 0 bases, leaving 11 bases of the junction unmatched. The germline gives CDR1 SGDLS, CDR2 YYNGEE. The CDR3 is 17 residues long. The CDR3 region is CASSVVAGGGLGETQYF. CDR3 DNA sequence: TGTGCCAGCAGCGTAGTGGCGGGAGGAGGATTAGGAGAGACCCAGTACTTC.

The V gene is TRBV5-8, the J gene TRBJ1-5; D not resolved. Trimming stripped 0 bases from V and 0 bases from J, with 7 bases between. CDR1 is SGHTS, CDR2 YDEGEE, per germline. The CDR3 length is 15 residues. This CDR3 reads CASSLGAVSNQPQHF. Written as DNA, the CDR3 is TGTGCCAGCAGCTTGGGGGCAGTTAGCAATCAGCCCCAGCATTTT.

This clone was found a few times. This rearrangement joins TRBV6-2 or TRBV6-3 to TRBJ2-1, with TRBD2 matching over 9 bases. This CDR3 region has 17 residues. The J segment lost 4 bases and the V segment lost 2 bases, leaving 9 bases of the junction unmatched. Per germline, CDR1 MNHEY and CDR2 SVGEGT. The CDR3 here is CASSYMPAGGGYNEQFF. The CDR3 DNA reads as TGTGCCAGCAGTTACATGCCGGCGGGAGGGGGGTACAATGAGCAGTTCTTC.